One and the same sample provided the 28 T cell receptor beta chains below, sequenced in a study of identical twins. One entry per CDR3 protein results from TCRdb running MiXCR on the 5' RACE reads. The sample lists 200,000 to 250,000 distinct CDR3 sequences, roughly 7.5% seen once, with more than 1.5% in the top ten. The same sample was also used in a study of yellow fever vaccine responses in identical twins.

Sequencing was performed on memory (CD45RO+) T cells sorted from blood. These receptors originate from a woman aged 18-29 years in good health.

This clonotype was seen ten or more times. This chain joins TRBV10-3 and TRBJ2-5; 8 positions agree with TRBD2. This CDR3 has 18 residues. Germline trimming cut 10 bases from V and 2 bases from J; bases unmatched to any gene: 21. Germline assignment: CDR1 ENHRY and CDR2 SYGVKD. The CDR3 DNA is TGTGCCACTATCGACGGGAGGGCCCCCGACGGATCACAAGAGACCCAGTACTTC. Amino acids: CATIDGRAPDGSQETQYF.

This clonotype was picked up many times. The V call is TRBV5-1, the J call TRBJ2-3, with 11 nucleotides matching TRBD2. The trim removed 0 bases at V and 4 bases at J, leaving 4 bases unmatched. Per germline, CDR1 SGHRS and CDR2 YFSETQ. The CDR3 has 16 residues. The CDR3 DNA sequence: TGCGCCAGCAGCTTGGAACTAGCGGGAGTCGCAGATACGCAGTATTTT. This sequence encodes CASSLELAGVADTQYF.

The CDR3 loop reads CASSLSSGTSYEQYF. CDR3 coding DNA: TGTGCCAGCAGCTTGTCCAGCGGGACTTCCTACGAGCAGTACTTC. The chain uses TRBV5-4 and TRBJ2-7; 7 bases agree with TRBD2. V dropped 1 base and J dropped 1; count of bases not matched to a gene: 5. This CDR3 has 15 residues. The germline CDR1 and CDR2 sequences are SGHNT and YYREEE (reference sequence).

This clonotype was detected ten times or more. The rearrangement links TRBV5-1 to TRBJ2-1; D is uncertain. V was shortened by 0 bases and J by 7 bases, with 11 bases between the two germline ends. Germline lookup yields CDR1 SGHRS and CDR2 YFSETQ. The CDR3 runs 14 residues. CDR3 amino acids: CASSLGGLRNEQFF. In DNA, the CDR3 is TGCGCCAGCAGCTTGGGAGGCTTGCGGAATGAGCAGTTCTTC.

The chain couples TRBV7-9 to TRBJ2-7; 9 bases line up with TRBD1. Germline V lookup: CDR1 SEHNR, CDR2 FQNEAQ (reference sequence). With 2 bases clipped from V and 4 bases from J, the junction kept 9 bases outside the gene matches. CDR3 length equals 16 residues. CDR3 protein: CASSLWGTGGSYEQYF. CDR3 nucleotide sequence: TGTGCCAGCAGCTTATGGGGAACAGGGGGCAGTTACGAGCAGTACTTC.

Ten or more counts support this clonotype. The V and J genes are TRBV5-1 and TRBJ2-1; 10 nucleotides align to TRBD2. The CDR3 runs to 15 residues. The trim removed 4 bases at V and 1 base at J, leaving 2 bases unmatched. From germline, CDR1 is SGHRS and CDR2 YFSETQ. In DNA form, the CDR3 reads TGCGCCAGCAGCCTTAGCGGGGGGTCCTACAATGAGCAGTTCTTC. This sequence encodes CASSLSGGSYNEQFF.

This clonotype was seen repeatedly, ten times or more. The chain has TRBV6-2 or TRBV6-3 and TRBJ2-7, with D perhaps TRBD2 (6 bases). The CDR3 length is 14 residues. Trimming shortened V by 4 bases and J by 1 base, and 11 bases separated the two germline ends. Germline values: CDR1 MNHEY, CDR2 SVGEGT. The CDR3 protein is CASSSPGGSYEQYF. In nucleotides, the CDR3 is TGTGCCAGCAGTTCGCCTGGAGGGTCCTACGAGCAGTACTTC.

This chain connects TRBV28 to TRBJ1-2, with D hard to call. The germline V gene encodes CDR1 MDHEN and CDR2 SYDVKM. The ends were cut back, 8 bases at V and 4 bases at J, with 11 bases in the middle. This CDR3 is 12 amino acids long. The DNA of the CDR3 is TGTGCCAGCGTCGGGCAATTCTATGGCTACACCTTC. Translated, it gives CASVGQFYGYTF.

For the CDR3, the DNA is TGTGCCAGCAGTTACTCAACTAGAGCGGGAGGGAAAGATACGCAGTATTTT. Translation gives CASSYSTRAGGKDTQYF. The chain joins TRBV6-5 to TRBJ2-3; 10 positions agree with TRBD2. V gave up 0 bases and J gave up 5 bases; unmatched junction bases: 8. Germline values: CDR1 MNHEY, CDR2 SVGAGI. The CDR3 is 17 amino acids.

This chain links TRBV7-2 with TRBJ2-2, with D uncertain. The CDR3 runs 16 residues. V was pared by 7 bases and J by 5 bases, with 20 bases between. The V gene's germline CDR1 is SGHTA and CDR2 FQGNSA. DNA of the CDR3: TGTGCCAGCACGAATGGCGTGACCCGTAGTACCGGGGAGCTGTTTTTT. It translates to CASTNGVTRSTGELFF. Full variable domain (missing parts from reference TRBV7-2 and TRBJ2-2): GAGVSQSPSNKVTEKGKDVELRCDPISGHTALYWYRQSLGQGLEFLIYFQGNSAPDKSGLPSDRFSAERTGGSVSTLTIQRTQQEDSAVYLCASTNGVTRSTGELFFGEGSRLTVL.

This clonotype has only a few counts. This rearrangement joins TRBV2 to TRBJ2-7; 11 bases fit TRBD2. J gave up 5 bases and V 7 bases, and 7 bases lay outside the gene matches. The CDR3 sequence is 14 residues long. CDR1 and CDR2 (germline): SNHLY, FYNNEI. The CDR3 loop is CASKSSGGADEQYF. In DNA, the CDR3 is TGTGCCAGCAAAAGTAGCGGGGGGGCGGACGAGCAGTACTTC.

This clonotype was detected ten times or more. The gene calls are TRBV27 and TRBJ2-7; either TRBD1 or TRBD2 may supply D (5 bases each). Between the trimmed V and J ends, which lost 5 bases and 0 bases, there was a span of 17 bases. Germline V gene sequence: CDR1 MNHEY, CDR2 SMNVEV (reference sequence). The CDR3 contains 16 residues. The CDR3: CASSTRHQGPSYEQYF. The CDR3 DNA follows: TGTGCCAGCAGTACCCGACATCAGGGACCCTCCTACGAGCAGTACTTC.

A few counts support this clonotype. This chain uses TRBV7-9 with TRBJ2-2, with a weak D call TRBD1 (5 bases). The CDR3 has 16 residues. Germline V lookup: CDR1 SEHNR, CDR2 FQNEAQ (reference sequence). The germline V and J ends were trimmed by 3 bases and 1 base, with 12 bases remaining between them. The CDR3 DNA reads as TGTGCCAGCAGCTTCGGGCAGGGCGGGAACACCGGGGAGCTGTTTTTT. Encoded protein: CASSFGQGGNTGELFF. The full variable domain, its missing parts supplied by reference TRBV7-9 and TRBJ2-2, is DTGVSQNPRHKITKRGQNVTFRCDPISEHNRLYWYRQTLGQGPEFLTYFQNEAQLEKSRLLSDRFSAERPKGSFSTLEIQRTEQGDSAMYLCASSFGQGGNTGELFFGEGSRLTVL.

This clonotype was seen repeatedly, ten times or more. V and J are TRBV6-2 or TRBV6-3 and TRBJ2-7; maybe TRBD2 (5 bases). The CDR3 sequence is 14 residues long. V was trimmed by 6 bases and J by 0 bases, leaving 12 bases between them. Germline-derived CDR1 and CDR2 are MNHEY and SVGEGT. CDR3 in amino acids: CASRRAGSSYEQYF. The CDR3 bases are TGTGCCAGCAGGAGGGCTGGCAGCTCCTACGAGCAGTACTTC.

The rearrangement uses TRBV11-1 and TRBJ1-6; TRBD1 aligns across 8 bases. The CDR3 covers 19 residues. CDR1 SGHAT and CDR2 FQDESV come from the germline V gene (reference sequence). V shed 1 base and J 4 bases; nucleotides not matched to a gene: 12. DNA of the CDR3: TGTGCCAGCAGCTTAGTTTTCTCGGCAGGGGGCAATTATAATTCACCCCTCCACTTT. Amino acid sequence: CASSLVFSAGGNYNSPLHF.

This clonotype has just a few counts. J is TRBJ2-5 and V is TRBV7-2; D remains ambiguous. Trimming took off 6 bases at V and 5 bases at J, with 16 bases between the two ends. This CDR3 contains 14 residues. Germline V gene data show CDR1 as SGHTA and CDR2 as FQGNSA. This CDR3 is CASSPSGPMETQYF. The DNA of the CDR3 is TGTGCCAGCAGTCCCTCGGGTCCCATGGAGACCCAGTACTTC.

This clonotype was recorded only once. A read error may explain this, as a much larger clone is one base away. This chain connects TRBV3-1 to TRBJ2-1, with 8 bases identical to TRBD2. The germline V gene has CDR1 LGHDT and CDR2 YNNKEL (reference sequence). The CDR3 totals 16 residues. V shed 4 bases and J 6 bases; nucleotides not matched to a gene: 11. CDR3 amino acids: CASSPPGRGAINEQFF. CDR3 coding DNA: TGTGCCAGCAGCCCTCCGGGGCGGGGGGCGATCAATGAGCAGTTCTTC.

The chain couples TRBV29-1 to TRBJ2-1, with a possible D match to TRBD2 (5 bases). V was shortened by 7 bases and J by 2 bases, with 6 bases between the two germline ends. The germline V gene has CDR1 SQVTM and CDR2 ANQGSEA. CDR3 length: 11 amino acids. CDR3: CSDGTYNEQFF. The CDR3 DNA follows: TGCAGCGACGGGACCTACAATGAGCAGTTCTTC.

J is TRBJ2-6 and V is TRBV6-1; 11 positions match TRBD2. Unmatched junction bases numbered 19, after V lost 6 bases and J lost 15 bases. The CDR3 length is 17 residues. CDR1 MNHNS and CDR2 SASEGT come from the germline V gene. CDR3 amino acids: CASSLRWLAGGLIALTF. The CDR3 DNA sequence: TGTGCCAGCAGCCTACGGTGGCTAGCGGGGGGTCTTATCGCCCTGACTTTC.

The chain recombines TRBV5-2 with TRBJ1-2. TRBV5-2 is listed as a pseudogene. The CDR3 runs 16 residues. CDR3 in amino acids: CAMGPGLLKPGDGYTF. CDR3 DNA: TGTGCCATGGGCCCCGGACTCTTAAAACCGGGGGATGGCTACACCTTC.

This clonotype occurred many times. This chain connects TRBV27 to TRBJ2-2; 10 bases align to TRBD2. The CDR3 sequence is 17 residues long. Germline values: CDR1 MNHEY, CDR2 SMNVEV (reference sequence). Trimming at V came to 0 bases and at J to 5 bases, leaving 6 bases not matched to a gene. The DNA of the CDR3 is TGTGCCAGCAGTTTATCAGCGGGAGGGCTTTATACCGGGGAGCTGTTTTTT. Translating gives CASSLSAGGLYTGELFF.

This clonotype was detected many times. V and J are TRBV10-2 and TRBJ2-1; D unclear. This CDR3 comprises 15 residues. The germline V gene has CDR1 WSHSY and CDR2 SAAADI. V gave up 8 bases and J gave up 0 bases, with 14 bases separating them. For the CDR3, the DNA is TGCGCCAGCTCCGGTGTAGGGTCCTCCTACAATGAGCAGTTCTTC. Its translation is CASSGVGSSYNEQFF.

The chain uses TRBV7-9 and TRBJ1-1, with TRBD1 matching over 8 bases. The J segment lost 5 bases and the V segment lost 1 base, leaving 6 bases of the junction unmatched. Germline lookup yields CDR1 SEHNR and CDR2 FQNEAQ (reference sequence). The CDR3 consists of 15 residues. The CDR3 DNA reads TGTGCCAGCAGCTTAGTTGGACAGGGAATTACTGAAGCTTTCTTT. This encodes CASSLVGQGITEAFF.

The V and J genes are TRBV7-2 and TRBJ1-1; no reliable D call. V lost 2 bases to trimming and J lost 1 base, with 5 bases between them. The CDR3 has 13 amino acids. Germline assignment: CDR1 SGHTA and CDR2 FQGNSA. The CDR3 sequence: CASSLRWNTEAFF. The CDR3 DNA sequence: TGTGCCAGCAGCTTACGCTGGAACACTGAAGCTTTCTTT.

The chain recombines TRBV5-1 with TRBJ2-1; a weak D match, TRBD2 (6 bases). Trimming shortened V by 4 bases and J by 6 bases, and 17 bases separated the two germline ends. The CDR3 has 15 residues. The V gene's germline CDR1 is SGHRS and CDR2 YFSETQ. The CDR3 coding sequence is TGCGCCAGCAGCACGACCGGGGACTCGGCCAATGAGCAGTTCTTC. It encodes CASSTTGDSANEQFF.

This clonotype was detected many times. This chain links TRBV12-3 or TRBV12-4 with TRBJ2-1; 13 bases agree with TRBD2. This CDR3 has 17 amino acids. J gave up 9 bases and V 4 bases, and 12 bases lay outside the gene matches. The CDR3 reads CASSSGQGLAGSGEQFF. CDR3 in DNA: TGTGCCAGCAGTTCAGGACAGGGACTAGCGGGATCCGGTGAGCAGTTCTTC.

This clonotype was picked up many times. J is TRBJ2-3 and V is TRBV18; TRBD1 matches 9 bases. Germline-derived CDR1 and CDR2 are KGHSH and LQKENI. CDR3 length: 14 residues. The V segment lost 10 bases and the J segment 4 bases; nucleotides outside the gene matches: 9. CDR3 residues: CATARDRAPDTQYF. CDR3 nucleotides: TGTGCCACCGCCCGGGACAGGGCCCCAGATACGCAGTATTTT. The variable domain in full, with the rest retrieved from reference TRBV18 and TRBJ2-3, is NAGVMQNPRHLVRRRGQEARLRCSPMKGHSHVYWYRQLPEEGLKFMVYLQKENIIDESGMPKERFSAEFPKEGPSILRIQQVVRGDSAAYFCATARDRAPDTQYFGPGTRLTVL.

This clonotype has at least ten counts. The gene calls are TRBV29-1 and TRBJ2-3; the match to TRBD2 covers 13 bases. J gave up 5 bases and V 3 bases, and 8 bases lay outside the gene matches. The length of the CDR3 is 16 residues. Germline CDR1 and CDR2: SQVTM and ANQGSEA. The CDR3 loop is CSVDGLAGDLGDTQYF. CDR3 DNA sequence: TGCAGCGTTGATGGACTAGCGGGAGACCTGGGAGATACGCAGTATTTT.